This T cell receptor (beta chain) emerged from a study of response to subunit inactivated influenza vaccine. Comments on this clonotype: Its antigen is unidentified.

CDR1 DFQATT and CDR2 SNEGSKA come from the germline V gene (reference sequence). Trimming cost V 5 bases and J 6 bases, with 14 bases left between them. The CDR3 covers 12 residues. Study conclusions and caveats: Authors suggested each seasonal influenza vaccination recruits few new T cells.

TCRdb re-called the RT-PCR reads with MiXCR, one entry per CDR3 protein. Among roughly 710,000 distinct CDR3 sequences listed, about 15% were seen once. This chain links TRBV20-1 with TRBJ2-7, with D perhaps TRBD2 (5 bases). The receptor comes from a man in his forties or fifties who received an inactivated influenza vaccine. The material was PBMCs from blood, obtained 14 to 15 days before vaccination. Here the CDR3 reads CSAPALVSEQYF. DNA for the CDR3: TGCAGTGCTCCCGCACTAGTCTCCGAGCAGTACTTC.